This record looks at one T cell receptor beta chain sequence and its context. The junction had 13 bases not matched to a gene; V was cut back by 4 bases and J by 4 bases. Germline V CDR1 and CDR2: LGHDT, YNNKEL (reference sequence). This CDR3 region has 16 residues. These data belong to a study of Graves' ophthalmopathy and Graves' hyperthyroidism. Transcripts of RNA were the source for amplifying TCR beta CDR3 regions. The first-round RT-PCR employed HTBI primers together with the Qiagen OneStep RT-PCR kit. A multiplex PCR was then performed as the second round. TCRdb passed the multiplex PCR reads through MiXCR, listing each CDR3 protein once. The data hold about 380,000 distinct CDR3 sequences, with approximately 15% observed a single time.

The V call is TRBV3-1, the J call TRBJ2-7; 7 nucleotides agree with TRBD1. Sequencing used peripheral blood. This TCR derives from a woman aged 18-29 years with stable Graves' hyperthyroidism. The CDR3 spells CASSPNEDRFRYEQYF. In nucleotides, the CDR3 is TGTGCCAGCAGCCCTAATGAGGACAGGTTCCGTTACGAGCAGTACTTC.